This T cell receptor (beta chain) emerged from a study of OX40 agonist ivuxolimab in advanced cancers. Background on the study: Checkpoint inhibitors had been given previously to 40% of patients.

Study results and caveats: Clonal expansion was seen in CD4+ and CD8+ blood T cells by week 6 at 0.1 to 3.0 mg/kg. CD8+ T cells averaged more expanded clones than CD4+.

TCRdb keeps only in-frame clones here, not all; method: immunoSEQ multiplex PCR. The repertoire holds roughly 59,000 clones, with 80% to 95% as singletons. CDR1 and CDR2 from the germline V gene are MNHEY and SVGAGI. The CDR3 extends over 13 amino acids. To note about this clone: Its antigen is not known.

The receptor was derived from an adult with an advanced solid tumor such as melanoma, head and neck, liver or kidney cancer. The sample was CD4+ or CD8+ T cells sorted from blood, taken in a trial of the OX40 agonist ivuxolimab. The genes are TRBV6-5 and TRBJ2-5, with D uncertain. The J call may be incorrect, as the DNA end agrees better with TRBJ2-7. CDR3 DNA sequence: TGTGCCAGCAGTTACTCGAGAGCCTACGAGCAGTACTTC. Translated, it gives CASSYSRAYEQYF.